The entry below gives a single T cell receptor beta chain sequence along with its context. Original handling: Reference gene primer amplification yielded estimated nucleated cell counts. Here immunoSEQ multiplex PCR was the method, and the copy in TCRdb shows in-frame clones only, minus some. V and J calls and clone size are those listed in that table; D and trimming were worked out from the DNA. Of roughly 89,000 clones listed, 80% to 90% are singletons. The data derive from a study of blood T cell repertoires in COVID-19. Germline CDR1 is MDHEN and CDR2 is SYDVKM. The CDR3 runs to 16 residues. The V end lost 6 bases, the J end lost 2 bases, and 14 bases lay between the germline ends.

This chain links TRBV28 with TRBJ1-6; D possibly corresponds to TRBD1 (6 bases). The clonotype originates from a woman aged 80 or older with acute or convalescent COVID-19. The sample consisted of peripheral blood. The CDR3 coding sequence is TGTGCCAGCAGCCCTACAGGGAGGGCCTATAATTCACCCCTCCACTTT. This translates into CASSPTGRAYNSPLHF.